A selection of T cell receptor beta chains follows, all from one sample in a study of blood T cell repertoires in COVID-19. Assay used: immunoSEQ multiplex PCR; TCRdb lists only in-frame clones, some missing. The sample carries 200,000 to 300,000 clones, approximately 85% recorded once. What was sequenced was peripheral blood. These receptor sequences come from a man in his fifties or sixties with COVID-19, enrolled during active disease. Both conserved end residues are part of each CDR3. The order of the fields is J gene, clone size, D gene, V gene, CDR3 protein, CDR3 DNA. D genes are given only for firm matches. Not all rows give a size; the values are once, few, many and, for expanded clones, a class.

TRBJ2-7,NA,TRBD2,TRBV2,CASSPLAGGSSYEQYF,TGTGCCAGCAGCCCCCTAGCGGGGGGGAGCTCCTACGAGCAGTACTTC
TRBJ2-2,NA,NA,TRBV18,CASSPGQPANTGELFF,TGTGCCAGCTCACCCGGACAGCCCGCGAACACCGGGGAGCTGTTTTTT
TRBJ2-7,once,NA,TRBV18,CASSPAGEGYEQYF,TGTGCCAGCTCACCAGCAGGGGAGGGCTACGAGCAGTACTTC
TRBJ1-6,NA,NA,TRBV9,CASSDQASYNSPLHF,TGTGCCAGCAGCGATCAAGCCTCCTATAATTCACCCCTCCACTTT
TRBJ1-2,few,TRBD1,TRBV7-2,CASSRQGTSYGYTF,TGTGCCAGCAGCAGACAGGGGACCTCCTATGGCTACACCTTC
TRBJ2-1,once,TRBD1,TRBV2,CASNDRGHEQFF,TGTGCCAGCAACGACAGGGGGCATGAGCAGTTCTTC
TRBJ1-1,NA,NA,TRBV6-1,CASSEKSGAFF,TGTGCCAGCAGTGAAAAGAGTGGAGCTTTCTTT
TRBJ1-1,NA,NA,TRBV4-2,CASSQEGEVGTEAFF,TGTGCCAGCAGCCAAGAGGGGGAGGTGGGAACTGAAGCTTTCTTT
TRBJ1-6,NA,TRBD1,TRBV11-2,CASSLGDRVRNSPLHF,TGTGCCAGCAGCTTAGGGGACAGGGTACGGAATTCACCCCTCCACTTT
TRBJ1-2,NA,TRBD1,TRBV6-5,CASSRDRLSYGYTF,TGTGCCAGCAGCCGGGACAGGCTCTCCTATGGCTACACCTTC
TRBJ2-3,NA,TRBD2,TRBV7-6,CASSLLSGAFPDTQYF,TGTGCCAGCAGCTTATTAAGCGGGGCCTTTCCAGATACGCAGTATTTT
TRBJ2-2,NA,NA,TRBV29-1,CSVGGHTGELFF,TGCAGCGTTGGGGGGCACACCGGGGAGCTGTTTTTT
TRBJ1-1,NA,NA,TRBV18,CASSLFSMNTEAFF,TGTGCCAGCTCACTTTTTTCAATGAACACTGAAGCTTTCTTT
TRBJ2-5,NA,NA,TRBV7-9,CASSEGQIQETQYF,TGTGCCAGCAGCGAAGGACAGATCCAAGAGACCCAGTACTTC
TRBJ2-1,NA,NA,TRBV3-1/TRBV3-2,CASSLHSGYNEQFF,TGTGCCAGCAGCCTCCATAGCGGATACAATGAGCAGTTCTTC
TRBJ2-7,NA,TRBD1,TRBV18,CASSPRDSYTYEQYF,TGTGCCAGCTCACCAAGGGACAGCTACACCTACGAGCAGTACTTC
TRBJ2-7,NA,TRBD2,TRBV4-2,CASSPEVGSAGGGYEQYF,TGTGCCAGCAGCCCAGAAGTGGGGTCTGCGGGGGGAGGTTACGAGCAGTACTTC
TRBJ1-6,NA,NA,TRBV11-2,CASSLFNARSSYNSPLHF,TGTGCCAGCAGCTTATTCAACGCAAGGAGCTCCTATAATTCACCCCTCCACTTT
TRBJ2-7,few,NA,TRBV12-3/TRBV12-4,CASTATTYEQYF,TGTGCCAGCACCGCCACTACCTACGAGCAGTACTTC
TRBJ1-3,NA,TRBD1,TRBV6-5,CASSLTGEPGNTIYF,TGTGCCAGCAGTCTTACAGGGGAGCCTGGAAACACCATATATTTT
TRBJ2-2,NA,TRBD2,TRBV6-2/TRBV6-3,CASSHFTLRDYTTGELFF,TGTGCCAGCAGTCACTTCACCCTCCGGGACTACACCACCGGGGAGCTGTTTTTT
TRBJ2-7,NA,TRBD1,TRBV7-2,CASSLVGQGAYEQYF,TGTGCCAGCAGCTTAGTTGGGCAGGGGGCCTACGAGCAGTACTTC
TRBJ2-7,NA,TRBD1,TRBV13,CASSSNLRDRGSYEQYF,TGTGCCAGCAGCTCAAATCTAAGGGACAGGGGGTCTTACGAGCAGTACTTC
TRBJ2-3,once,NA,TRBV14,CASSQDIYRDTQYF,TGTGCCAGCAGCCAAGACATATATAGAGATACGCAGTATTTT
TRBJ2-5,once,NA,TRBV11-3,CASSSPGYVETQYF,TGTGCCAGCAGCTCACCGGGGTACGTGGAGACCCAGTACTTC
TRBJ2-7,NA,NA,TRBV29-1,CSVEVGHLYEQYF,TGCAGCGTTGAAGTAGGACACCTCTACGAGCAGTACTTC
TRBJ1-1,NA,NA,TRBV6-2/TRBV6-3,CASSPGTQMNTEAFF,TGTGCCAGCAGCCCGGGGACACAAATGAACACTGAAGCTTTCTTT
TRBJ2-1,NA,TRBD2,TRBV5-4,CASSSSGGADNEQFF,TGTGCCAGCAGCTCAAGCGGGGGGGCGGACAATGAGCAGTTCTTC
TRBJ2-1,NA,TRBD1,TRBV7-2,CASSTDREREQFF,TGTGCCAGCAGCACCGACAGGGAAAGAGAACAGTTCTTC